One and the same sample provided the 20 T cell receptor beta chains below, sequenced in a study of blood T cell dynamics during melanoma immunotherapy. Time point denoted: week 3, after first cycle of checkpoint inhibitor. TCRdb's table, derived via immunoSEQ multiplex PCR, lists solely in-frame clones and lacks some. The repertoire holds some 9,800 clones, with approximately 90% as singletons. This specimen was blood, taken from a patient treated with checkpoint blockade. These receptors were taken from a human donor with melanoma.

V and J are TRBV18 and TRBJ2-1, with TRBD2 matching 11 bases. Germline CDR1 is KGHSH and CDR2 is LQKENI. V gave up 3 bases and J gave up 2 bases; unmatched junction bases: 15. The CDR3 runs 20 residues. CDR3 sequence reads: CASSPAGLAGATWPYNEQFF. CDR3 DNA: TGTGCCAGCTCACCCGCCGGACTAGCGGGTGCTACGTGGCCCTACAATGAGCAGTTCTTC.

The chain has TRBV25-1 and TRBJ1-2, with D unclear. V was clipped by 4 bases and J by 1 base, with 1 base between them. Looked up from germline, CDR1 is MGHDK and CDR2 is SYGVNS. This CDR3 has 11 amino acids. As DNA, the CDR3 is TGTGCCAGCAGTGGTAACTATGGCTACACCTTC. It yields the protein CASSGNYGYTF.

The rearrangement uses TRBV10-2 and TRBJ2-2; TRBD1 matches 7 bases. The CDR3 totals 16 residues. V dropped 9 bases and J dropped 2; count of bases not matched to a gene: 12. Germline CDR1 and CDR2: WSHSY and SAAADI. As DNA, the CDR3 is TGCGCCAGTTCGGGACAGCGGTCTTTCAACACCGGGGAGCTGTTTTTT. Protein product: CASSGQRSFNTGELFF.

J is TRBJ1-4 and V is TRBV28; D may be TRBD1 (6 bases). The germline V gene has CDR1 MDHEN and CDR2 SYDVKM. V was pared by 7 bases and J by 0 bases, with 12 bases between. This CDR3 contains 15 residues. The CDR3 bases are TGTGCCAGCAACGGGAAGGGGGCAACTAATGAAAAACTGTTTTTT. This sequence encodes CASNGKGATNEKLFF. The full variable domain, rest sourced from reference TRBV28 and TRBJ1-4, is DVKVTQSSRYLVKRTGEKVFLECVQDMDHENMFWYRQDPGLGLRLIYFSYDVKMKEKGDIPEGYSVSREKKERFSLILESASTNQTSMYLCASNGKGATNEKLFFGSGTQLSVL.

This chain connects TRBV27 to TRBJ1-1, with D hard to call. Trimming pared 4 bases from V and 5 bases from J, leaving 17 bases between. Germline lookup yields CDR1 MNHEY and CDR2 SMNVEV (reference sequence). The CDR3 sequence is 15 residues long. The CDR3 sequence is CASSYEKGRWTEAFF. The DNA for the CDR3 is TGTGCCAGCAGTTACGAAAAAGGGCGATGGACTGAAGCTTTCTTT.

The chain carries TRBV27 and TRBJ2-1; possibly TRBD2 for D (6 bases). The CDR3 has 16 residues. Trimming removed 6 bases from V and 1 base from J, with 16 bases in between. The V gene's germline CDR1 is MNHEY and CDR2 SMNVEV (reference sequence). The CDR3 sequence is CASRNLQAGSYNEQFF. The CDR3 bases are TGTGCCAGCAGAAATCTACAGGCGGGGTCCTACAATGAGCAGTTCTTC.

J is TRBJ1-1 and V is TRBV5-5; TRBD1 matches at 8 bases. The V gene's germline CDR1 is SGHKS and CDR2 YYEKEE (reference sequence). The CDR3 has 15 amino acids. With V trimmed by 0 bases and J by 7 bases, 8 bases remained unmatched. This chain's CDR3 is CASSLVRGRLDEAFF. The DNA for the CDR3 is TGTGCCAGCAGCTTGGTCAGGGGGCGTTTAGATGAAGCTTTCTTT.

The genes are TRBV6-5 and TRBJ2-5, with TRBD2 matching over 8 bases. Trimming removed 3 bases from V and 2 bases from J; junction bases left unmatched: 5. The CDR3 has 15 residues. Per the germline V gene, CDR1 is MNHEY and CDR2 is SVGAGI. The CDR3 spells CASSYGVAGQETQYF. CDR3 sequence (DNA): TGTGCCAGCAGTTATGGGGTAGCGGGACAAGAGACCCAGTACTTC.

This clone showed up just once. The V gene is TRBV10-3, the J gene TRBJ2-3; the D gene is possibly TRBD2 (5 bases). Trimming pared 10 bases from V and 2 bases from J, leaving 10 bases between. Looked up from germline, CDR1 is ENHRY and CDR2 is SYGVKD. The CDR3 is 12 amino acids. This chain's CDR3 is CATGVSTDTQYF. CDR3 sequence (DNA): TGTGCCACCGGGGTCTCCACAGATACGCAGTATTTT.

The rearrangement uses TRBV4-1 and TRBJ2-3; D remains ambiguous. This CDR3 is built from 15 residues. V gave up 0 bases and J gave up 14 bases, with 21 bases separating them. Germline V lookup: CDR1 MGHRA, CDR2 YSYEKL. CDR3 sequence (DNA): TGCGCCAGCAGCCAAGATCTTATGGCAGCCCCTGGCCGGTATTTT. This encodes CASSQDLMAAPGRYF.

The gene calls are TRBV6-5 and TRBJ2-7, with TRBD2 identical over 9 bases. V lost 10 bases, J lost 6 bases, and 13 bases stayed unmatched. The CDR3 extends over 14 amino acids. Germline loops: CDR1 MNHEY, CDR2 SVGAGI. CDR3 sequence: CATIKSSGRPEQYF. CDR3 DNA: TGTGCCACCATAAAAAGTAGCGGGAGACCCGAGCAGTACTTC.

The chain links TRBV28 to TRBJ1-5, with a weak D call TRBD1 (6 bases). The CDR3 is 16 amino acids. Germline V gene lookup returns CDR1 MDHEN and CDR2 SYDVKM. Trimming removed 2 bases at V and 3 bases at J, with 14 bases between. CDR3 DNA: TGTGCCAGCAGTTTAAAAGGGGGGTTTTTCAATCAGCCCCAGCATTTT. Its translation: CASSLKGGFFNQPQHF. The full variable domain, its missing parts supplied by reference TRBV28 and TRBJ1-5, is DVKVTQSSRYLVKRTGEKVFLECVQDMDHENMFWYRQDPGLGLRLIYFSYDVKMKEKGDIPEGYSVSREKKERFSLILESASTNQTSMYLCASSLKGGFFNQPQHFGDGTRLSIL.

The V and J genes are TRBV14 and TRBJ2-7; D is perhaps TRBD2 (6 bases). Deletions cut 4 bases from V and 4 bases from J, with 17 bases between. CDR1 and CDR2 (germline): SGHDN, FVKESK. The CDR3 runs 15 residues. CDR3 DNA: TGTGCCAGCAGCCTCCTTGGAGGAGGGAGATACGAGCAGTACTTC. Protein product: CASSLLGGGRYEQYF.

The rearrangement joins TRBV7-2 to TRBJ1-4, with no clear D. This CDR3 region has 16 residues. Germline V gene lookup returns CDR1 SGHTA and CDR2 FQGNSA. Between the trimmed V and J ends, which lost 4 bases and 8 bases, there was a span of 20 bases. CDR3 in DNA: TGTGCCAGCAGCTCCCATGCGGGTACCGAGTTAGAAAAACTGTTTTTT. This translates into CASSSHAGTELEKLFF.

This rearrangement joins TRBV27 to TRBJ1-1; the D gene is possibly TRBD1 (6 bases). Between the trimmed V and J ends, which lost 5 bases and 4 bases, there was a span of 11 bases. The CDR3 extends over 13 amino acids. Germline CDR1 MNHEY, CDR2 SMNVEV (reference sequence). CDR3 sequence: CASSSRRGTEAFF. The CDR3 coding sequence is TGTGCCAGCAGTAGCCGCAGGGGCACTGAAGCTTTCTTT.

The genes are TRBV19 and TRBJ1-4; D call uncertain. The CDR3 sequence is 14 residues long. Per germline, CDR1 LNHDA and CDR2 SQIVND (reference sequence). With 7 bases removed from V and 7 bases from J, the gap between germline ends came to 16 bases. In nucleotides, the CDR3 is TGTGCCAGTATCCAAAGAGGAGTTGTTGAAAAACTGTTTTTT. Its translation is CASIQRGVVEKLFF.

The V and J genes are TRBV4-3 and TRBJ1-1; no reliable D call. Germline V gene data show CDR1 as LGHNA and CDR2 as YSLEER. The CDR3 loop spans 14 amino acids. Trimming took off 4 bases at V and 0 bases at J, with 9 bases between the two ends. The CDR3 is CASSPGRMNTEAFF. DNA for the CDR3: TGCGCCAGCAGCCCAGGACGGATGAACACTGAAGCTTTCTTT.

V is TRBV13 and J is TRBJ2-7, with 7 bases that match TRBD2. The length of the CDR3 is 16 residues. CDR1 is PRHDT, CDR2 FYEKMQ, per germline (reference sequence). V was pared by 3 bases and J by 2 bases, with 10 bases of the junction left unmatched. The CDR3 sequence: CASSLVRGRAAYEQYF. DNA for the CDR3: TGTGCCAGCAGCTTGGTACGTGGGAGGGCCGCCTACGAGCAGTACTTC. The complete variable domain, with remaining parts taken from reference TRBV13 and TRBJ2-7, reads AAGVIQSPRHLIKEKRETATLKCYPIPRHDTVYWYQQGPGQDPQFLISFYEKMQSDKGSIPDRFSAQQFSDYHSELNMSSLELGDSALYFCASSLVRGRAAYEQYFGPGTRLTVT.

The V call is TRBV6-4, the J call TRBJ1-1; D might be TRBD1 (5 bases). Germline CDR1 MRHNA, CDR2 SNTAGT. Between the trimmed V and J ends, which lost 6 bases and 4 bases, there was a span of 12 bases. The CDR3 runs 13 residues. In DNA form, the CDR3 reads TGTGCCAGCAGCAGGGAATGGGGCACTGAAGCTTTCTTT. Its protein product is CASSREWGTEAFF.

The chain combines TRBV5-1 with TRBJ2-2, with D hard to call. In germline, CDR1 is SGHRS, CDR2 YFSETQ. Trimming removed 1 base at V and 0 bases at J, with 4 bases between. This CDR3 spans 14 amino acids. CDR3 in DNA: TGCGCCAGCAGCTTGACCGCGAACACCGGGGAGCTGTTTTTT. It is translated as CASSLTANTGELFF.